This record concerns one TCR beta chain sequence. Data came from immunoSEQ multiplex PCR; TCRdb stores just in-frame clones and leaves some out. The sample has approximately 300,000 clones; 87% are singletons. Looked up from germline, CDR1 is SGHRS and CDR2 is YFSETQ. V shed 0 bases and J 0 bases; nucleotides not matched to a gene: 6. The CDR3 runs 17 residues. These data come from a study of blood T cell repertoires in COVID-19. The receptor was isolated from a man between 50 and 59 years old with active or convalescent COVID-19. This chain joins TRBV5-1 and TRBJ1-3; TRBD1 matches 7 bases. Sequencing input: peripheral blood. CDR3 residues: CASSLEGGGFSGNTIYF. DNA of the CDR3: TGCGCCAGCAGCTTGGAAGGGGGCGGCTTCTCTGGAAACACCATATATTTT.